This T cell receptor beta chain emerged from a study of blood T cell repertoires in COVID-19. Background on the study: Both acute and convalescent COVID-19 samples were obtained from the United States, Italy and Spain. Nucleic acid was either cDNA or gDNA, and it came from T cells, B-cell-depleted T cells, or PBMCs.

In the study's own analysis: Amplified reference gene primers provided the basis for estimating nucleated cell counts. Clones were sequenced by immunoSEQ multiplex PCR, and TCRdb holds only the in-frame ones, with some missing. That table gives V, J and clone size, and the DNA gave D and trimming. The sample gives approximately 25,000 clones, about 91% of which show up once; around 32% is in the top ten. Germline assignment: CDR1 SEHNR and CDR2 FQNEAQ (reference sequence). Deletions cut 5 bases from V and 5 bases from J, with 13 bases between. The CDR3 loop spans 13 amino acids. The sequencing sample was made of peripheral blood. V is TRBV7-9 and J is TRBJ2-7; the D is unclear. This TCR was sampled from a man in his 70s with active COVID-19. CDR3: CASSLVLRDEQYF. The CDR3 DNA reads TGTGCCAGCAGCCTCGTTCTACGGGACGAGCAGTACTTC.